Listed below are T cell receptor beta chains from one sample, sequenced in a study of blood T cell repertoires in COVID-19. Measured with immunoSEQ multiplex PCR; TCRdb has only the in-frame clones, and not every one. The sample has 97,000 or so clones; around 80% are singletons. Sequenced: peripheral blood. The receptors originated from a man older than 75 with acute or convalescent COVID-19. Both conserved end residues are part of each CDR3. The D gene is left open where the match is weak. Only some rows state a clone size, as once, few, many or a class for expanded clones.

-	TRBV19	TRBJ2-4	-	CASSMWAGLAKNIQYF	TGTGCCAGTAGTATGTGGGCAGGTCTAGCCAAAAACATTCAGTACTTC
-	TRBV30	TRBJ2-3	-	CAWSGIKASTDTQYF	TGTGCCTGGAGTGGCATTAAAGCCAGCACAGATACGCAGTATTTT
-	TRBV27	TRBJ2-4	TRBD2	CASSLTGGRNIQYF	TGTGCCAGCAGCCTTACGGGGGGGAGGAACATTCAGTACTTC
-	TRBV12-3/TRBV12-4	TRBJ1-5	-	CATRQSNQPQHF	TGTGCCACTAGACAGAGCAATCAGCCCCAGCATTTT
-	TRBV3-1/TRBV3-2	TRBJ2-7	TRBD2	CASSPPRLAGVEQYF	TGTGCCAGCAGCCCTCCGCGACTAGCGGGAGTCGAGCAGTACTTC
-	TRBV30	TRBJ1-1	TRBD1	CAWSLDRGAFF	TGTGCCTGGAGTTTGGACAGGGGAGCTTTCTTT
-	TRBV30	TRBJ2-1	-	CAWSAQGNEQFF	TGTGCCTGGAGTGCACAGGGCAATGAGCAGTTCTTC
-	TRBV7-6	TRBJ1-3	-	CASSLGGGSGNTIYF	TGTGCCAGCAGCTTAGGCGGAGGCTCTGGAAACACCATATATTTT
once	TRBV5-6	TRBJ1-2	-	CASSLAVTSYGYTF	TGTGCCAGCAGCTTGGCGGTCACTTCCTATGGCTACACCTTC
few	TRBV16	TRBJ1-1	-	CASSRSSTEAFF	TGTGCCAGCAGCCGATCTAGCACTGAAGCTTTCTTT
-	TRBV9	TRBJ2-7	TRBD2	CASSVGTSGNYEQYF	TGTGCCAGCAGCGTAGGGACTAGCGGGAACTACGAGCAGTACTTC
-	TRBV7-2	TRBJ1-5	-	CASSAGTPYSNQPQHF	TGTGCCAGCAGCGCCGGGACACCCTATAGCAATCAGCCCCAGCATTTT
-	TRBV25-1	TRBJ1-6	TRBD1	CASSEIDRDNSPLHF	TGTGCCAGCAGTGAAATTGACAGGGATAATTCACCCCTCCACTTT
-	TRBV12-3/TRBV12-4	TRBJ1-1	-	CASSLREGAFF	TGTGCCAGCAGCCTAAGGGAGGGGGCTTTCTTT
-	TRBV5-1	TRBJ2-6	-	CASSFSTVSSGANVLTF	TGCGCCAGCAGCTTTTCAACGGTGAGCTCTGGGGCCAACGTCCTGACTTTC
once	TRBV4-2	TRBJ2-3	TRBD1	CASSQDLAGGPDTQYF	TGTGCCAGCAGCCAAGATCTGGCAGGGGGTCCGGATACGCAGTATTTT
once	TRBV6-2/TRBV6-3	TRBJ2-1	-	CASSYSYSGSSYNEQFF	TGTGCCAGCAGTTACTCTTATAGCGGCAGCTCCTACAATGAGCAGTTCTTC
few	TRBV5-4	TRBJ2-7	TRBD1	CASSRPGTGGYEQYF	TGTGCCAGCAGCAGACCCGGGACAGGGGGTTACGAGCAGTACTTC
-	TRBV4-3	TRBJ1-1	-	CASSLARGGDTEAFF	TGCGCCAGCAGCTTGGCCCGGGGGGGAGACACTGAAGCTTTCTTT
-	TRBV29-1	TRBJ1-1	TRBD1	CSARTGLNTEAFF	TGCAGCGCTAGGACAGGGTTGAACACTGAAGCTTTCTTT
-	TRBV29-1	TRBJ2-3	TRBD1	CSAAGTGAGTDTQYF	TGCAGCGCCGCCGGGACAGGGGCAGGCACAGATACGCAGTATTTT
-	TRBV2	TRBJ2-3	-	CASRDSVKWDTQYF	TGTGCCAGCAGGGACAGCGTCAAGTGGGATACGCAGTATTTT
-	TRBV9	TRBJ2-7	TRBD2	CASSPGLAGGGEQYF	TGTGCCAGCAGCCCGGGACTAGCGGGAGGTGGCGAGCAGTACTTC
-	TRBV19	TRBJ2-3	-	CASGRQSTDTQYF	TGTGCCAGTGGTCGACAAAGCACAGATACGCAGTATTTT
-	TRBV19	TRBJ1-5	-	CASSTDTAGENQPQHF	TGTGCCAGTAGTACAGACACCGCAGGGGAGAATCAGCCCCAGCATTTT
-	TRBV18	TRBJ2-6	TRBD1	CASSPPGQGFSGANVLTF	TGTGCCAGCTCCCCCCCGGGACAGGGCTTCTCTGGGGCCAACGTCCTGACTTTC
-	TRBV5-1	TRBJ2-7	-	CASSLGGRVDEQYF	TGCGCCAGCAGCTTGGGTGGCAGGGTGGACGAGCAGTACTTC
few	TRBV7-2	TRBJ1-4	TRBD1	CASSLVGGGQGNEKLFF	TGTGCCAGCAGCTTAGTTGGGGGGGGACAGGGTAATGAAAAACTGTTTTTT
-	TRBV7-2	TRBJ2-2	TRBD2	CASSVTSGRGTGELFF	TGTGCCAGCAGCGTCACTAGCGGAAGAGGCACCGGGGAGCTGTTTTTT
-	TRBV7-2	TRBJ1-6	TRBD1	CASSLDGTGSSYNSPLHF	TGTGCCAGCAGCTTAGACGGGACAGGGAGCTCCTATAATTCACCCCTCCACTTT
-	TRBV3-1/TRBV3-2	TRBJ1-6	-	CASSQGRGGANSPLHF	TGTGCCAGCAGCCAAGGGCGAGGAGGGGCCAATTCACCCCTCCACTTT
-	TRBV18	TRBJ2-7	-	CASSYREIDEQYF	TGTGCCAGCTCATACAGGGAAATAGACGAGCAGTACTTC
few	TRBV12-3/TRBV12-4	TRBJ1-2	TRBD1	CASSLQGNYGYTF	TGTGCCAGCAGCCTACAGGGGAACTATGGCTACACCTTC
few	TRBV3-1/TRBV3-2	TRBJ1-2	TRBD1	CASSQRIQGGYGYTF	TGTGCCAGCAGCCAAAGGATACAGGGGGGTTATGGCTACACCTTC
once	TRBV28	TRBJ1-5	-	CASRLGNQPQHF	TGTGCCAGCAGACTCGGGAATCAGCCCCAGCATTTT
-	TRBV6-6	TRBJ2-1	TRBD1	CASSYSLGQGLDEQFF	TGTGCCAGCAGTTACTCCTTAGGACAGGGGTTAGATGAGCAGTTCTTC
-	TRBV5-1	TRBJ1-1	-	CASSNLKNTEAFF	TGCGCCAGCAGCAACTTAAAAAACACTGAAGCTTTCTTT
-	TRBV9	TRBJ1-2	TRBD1	CASSVTQGALLPSRALDHNYGYTF	TGTGCCAGCAGCGTGACGCAGGGGGCGCTTCTACCCAGCCGCGCCCTGGACCATAACTATGGCTACACCTTC
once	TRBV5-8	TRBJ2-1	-	CASSGRLGYNEQFF	TGTGCCAGCAGCGGCCGACTAGGTTACAATGAGCAGTTCTTC
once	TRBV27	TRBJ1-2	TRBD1	CASSSSGGTGKGYTF	TGTGCCAGCAGTTCTTCAGGGGGGACAGGAAAGGGCTACACCTTC
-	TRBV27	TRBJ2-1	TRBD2	CASSPGLAGGPLYNEQFF	TGTGCCAGCAGTCCCGGACTAGCGGGAGGGCCTCTCTACAATGAGCAGTTCTTC
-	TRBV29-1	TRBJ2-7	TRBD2	CSVGGLAGAYEQYF	TGCAGCGTGGGGGGACTAGCGGGAGCCTACGAGCAGTACTTC
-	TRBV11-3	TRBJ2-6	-	CASSLGGGHSGANVLTF	TGTGCCAGCAGCTTAGGAGGAGGTCACTCTGGGGCCAACGTCCTGACTTTC
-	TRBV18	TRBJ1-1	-	CASSIPGHKNTEAFF	TGTGCCAGCTCAATACCGGGACACAAGAACACTGAAGCTTTCTTT
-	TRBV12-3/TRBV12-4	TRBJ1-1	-	CASSFSLNTEAFF	TGTGCCAGCAGTTTTTCTCTGAACACTGAAGCTTTCTTT
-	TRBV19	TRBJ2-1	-	CASSKSGRYNEQFF	TGTGCCAGTAGTAAGAGCGGGCGGTACAATGAGCAGTTCTTC
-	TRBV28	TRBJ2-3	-	CASTTGRRTDTQYF	TGTGCCAGCACTACAGGGCGGAGAACAGATACGCAGTATTTT